A selection of T cell receptor beta chains follows, all from one sample in a study of cytomegalovirus exposure and HLA in healthy donors. Repertoires were generated with immunoSEQ multiplex PCR, while TCRdb's copy carries only in-frame clones and drops some. The sample has roughly 200,000 clones, roughly three quarters seen once. The sample comprised PBMCs. Source of these receptors: a man aged 50-59 years in good health and CMV-seronegative. CDR3s include the opening cysteine and the closing phenylalanine or tryptophan. The D gene is left open where the match is weak. Clone size appears in some rows only: once, few, many, or a class for an expanded clone.

d_gene | len | v_gene | abundance | CDR3aa
TRBD1 | 14 | TRBV6-5 | few | CASSYVTGFYEQYF
TRBD2 | 16 | TRBV27 | . | CASSYRLAGGPNEQFF
. | 14 | TRBV19 | few | CASNPGERLYGYTF
TRBD2 | 15 | TRBV5-1 | . | CASSLGLAGGDEQFF
TRBD2 | 17 | TRBV14 | . | CASSHRRGLAEKETQYF
. | 13 | TRBV6-5 | few | CASSYTAYNEQFF
. | 20 | TRBV6-1 | . | CASSEALRGVLRGLDYGYTF
. | 14 | TRBV28 | few | CASSYRLDQETQYF
. | 11 | TRBV10-3 | . | CAIGREETQYF
TRBD1 | 14 | TRBV10-1 | . | CASSDTGGTDTQYF
TRBD2 | 15 | TRBV6-6 | . | CASSLGLAVLNEQFF
TRBD1 | 16 | TRBV18 | . | CASSPVVGQGADTQYF
. | 18 | TRBV21-1 | few | CASSGDRSQAANTGELFF
TRBD2 | 16 | TRBV2 | once | CASIRNSGTSGTEQYF
. | 15 | TRBV5-1 | few | CASSLEQPLDSGYTF
. | 15 | TRBV28 | . | CASRGRGRGGTEAFF
TRBD1 | 16 | TRBV5-1 | . | CASSLARGTGSYEQYF
TRBD1 | 14 | TRBV6-1 | . | CASSGGGSDYGYTF
TRBD1 | 15 | TRBV5-4 | . | CASSPGTDYNSPLHF
. | 13 | TRBV30 | . | CAWARRVSYEQYF
. | 15 | TRBV19 | once | CASSRGLYSNQPQHF
TRBD1 | 13 | TRBV18 | . | CASSSGQAQPQHF
TRBD1 | 12 | TRBV28 | . | CASRKTGPLDTF
TRBD1 | 15 | TRBV25-1 | . | CASSSPGTGNEKLFF
TRBD1 | 16 | TRBV5-4 | . | CASSGDRGRHTGELFF
TRBD1 | 15 | TRBV6-5 | . | CASIQRQGGSYEQYF
. | 14 | TRBV15 | . | CATSRGGAANIQYF
TRBD2 | 15 | TRBV7-2 | once | CASSQTFGRANEQFF
. | 13 | TRBV9 | few | CASSVGLEGVQFF
TRBD1 | 12 | TRBV28 | once | CASSRTGVGYTF
TRBD2 | 14 | TRBV2 | . | CASSFSGSTDTQYF
. | 12 | TRBV19 | . | CASRGALETQYF
. | 14 | TRBV28 | . | CASTRSQGSYEQYF
. | 14 | TRBV18 | . | CASRTGGGSLNQFF
. | 13 | TRBV28 | . | CASTVAGEYGYTF
TRBD1 | 14 | TRBV28 | . | CASSLLPGGYGYTF
TRBD1 | 17 | TRBV6-1 | . | CASSDGTGGSSNQPQHF
TRBD1 | 15 | TRBV18 | . | CASREGASSYNEQFF
. | 16 | TRBV11-2 | . | CASSSEGGYSNQPQHF
TRBD2 | 15 | TRBV6-1 | . | CASSERAGVPGELFF
. | 14 | TRBV29-1 | . | CSVEGRFPGETQYF
TRBD2 | 13 | TRBV6-6 | . | CASRSGSPDTQYF
TRBD1 | 14 | TRBV19 | . | CASSRTGEPRRAFF
. | 15 | TRBV28 | . | CASSPPSGKGETQYF
TRBD1 | 15 | TRBV27 | . | CASRIVGQGGYEQYF
TRBD2 | 15 | TRBV30 | . | CAWRAPGLAAGELFF
TRBD1 | 15 | TRBV7-2 | . | CASSLDRGLRQPQHF
TRBD2 | 14 | TRBV19 | . | CASKKGLLSYEQYF
TRBD1 | 14 | TRBV5-1 | . | CASSEVTGEYGYTF
. | 12 | TRBV6-6 | . | CASQGGAETQYF
TRBD1 | 14 | TRBV6-5 | . | CASMYGTGGYEQYF
TRBD2 | 16 | TRBV4-1 | . | CASSQDRLAGSGEQYF
. | 12 | TRBV29-1 | . | CSVGSGRNGYTF
TRBD1 | 15 | TRBV27 | . | CASTPSDRPPRGYTF
. | 14 | TRBV28 | . | CASSLSASPYEQYF
TRBD1 | 16 | TRBV5-5 | . | CASSLQGAGLNTEAFF
. | 14 | TRBV21-1 | . | CASSSDRLNTEAFF
TRBD1 | 15 | TRBV27 | once | CASSGDGTDQAEQYF
. | 12 | TRBV4-1 | . | CASSKGGEKLFF
TRBD1 | 14 | TRBV5-4 | . | CASSTRQGTDTQYF